This T cell receptor (beta chain) originates from a study of identical twins. The study's findings and limits: Models, which agreed with sharing between unrelated individuals, nonetheless underestimated the out-of-frame TCR alpha sharing seen in monozygotic twins.

In TCRdb, the 5' RACE reads were re-called with MiXCR into one record per CDR3 protein. The data hold 1.5 million to 2 million distinct CDR3 sequences, with under 35% observed a single time. CDR3 size: 17 residues. Germline CDR1 and CDR2: MNHEY and SVGEGT. V shed 5 bases and J 8 bases; nucleotides not matched to a gene: 10. Note on this clonotype: Its antigen remains unidentified.

The chain is built from TRBV6-2 or TRBV6-3 and TRBJ2-1; 15 nucleotides align to TRBD2. Material: cord blood. The sequence was obtained from a newborn girl in good health. The CDR3 reads CASSTGLAGGSIDEQFF. The CDR3 region has the DNA TGTGCCAGCAGTACTGGACTAGCGGGAGGGTCAATCGATGAGCAGTTCTTC.